This T cell receptor beta chain was identified in a study of OX40 agonist ivuxolimab in advanced cancers. Study-level information: Subjects had a mean age of roughly 60 years, with a range of 23 to 79; more than 70% were male. A history of anti-PD-1, anti-PD-L1 or anti-CTLA-4 therapy was acceptable, and over 35% had some.

Study results and caveats: At 0.1 to 3.0 mg/kg and by week 6, CD4+ and CD8+ T cells in the blood had expanded clonally. Relative to CD4+, CD8+ T cells held more expanded clones on average.

Assay: immunoSEQ multiplex PCR; the TCRdb copy retains only in-frame clones and omits some. This table holds 100,000 or so clones, roughly nine tenths found once. On this clone: No antigen is known for it.

The germline CDR1 and CDR2 sequences are SNHLY and FYNNEI. The CDR3 length is 15 residues. V gave up 3 bases and J gave up 1 base, with 12 bases separating them. The J gene is TRBJ1-1, the V gene TRBV2; TRBD1 might be the D (5 bases). This TCR derives from an adult with an advanced solid tumor such as melanoma, head and neck, liver or kidney cancer. The sample in question was CD4+ or CD8+ T cells sorted from blood, obtained in a trial of the OX40 agonist ivuxolimab. In nucleotides, the CDR3 is TGTGCCAGCAGTGACCAAACAGGAAGGAACACTGAAGCTTTCTTT. This codes for CASSDQTGRNTEAFF.